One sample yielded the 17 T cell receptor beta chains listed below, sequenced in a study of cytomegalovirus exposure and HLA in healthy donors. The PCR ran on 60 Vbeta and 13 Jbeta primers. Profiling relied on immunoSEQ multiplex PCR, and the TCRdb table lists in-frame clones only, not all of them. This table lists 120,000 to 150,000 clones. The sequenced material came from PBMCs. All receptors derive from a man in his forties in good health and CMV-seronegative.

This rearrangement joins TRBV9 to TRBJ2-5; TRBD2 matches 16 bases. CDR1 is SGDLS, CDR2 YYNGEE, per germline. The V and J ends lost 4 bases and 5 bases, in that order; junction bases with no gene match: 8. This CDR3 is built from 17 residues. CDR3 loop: CASSPGTSGGALETQYF. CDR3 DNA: TGTGCCAGCAGCCCCGGGACTAGCGGGGGGGCGTTGGAGACCCAGTACTTC.

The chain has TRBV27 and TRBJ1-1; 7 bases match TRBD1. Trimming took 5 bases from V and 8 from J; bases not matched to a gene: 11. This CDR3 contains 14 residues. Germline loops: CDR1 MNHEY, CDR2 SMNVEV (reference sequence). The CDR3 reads CASSPWTGLGEAFF. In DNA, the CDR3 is TGTGCCAGCAGTCCCTGGACAGGATTGGGCGAAGCTTTCTTT.

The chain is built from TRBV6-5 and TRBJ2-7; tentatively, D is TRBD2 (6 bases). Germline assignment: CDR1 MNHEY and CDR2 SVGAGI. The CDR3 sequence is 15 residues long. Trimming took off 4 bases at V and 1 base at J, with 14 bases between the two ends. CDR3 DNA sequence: TGTGCCAGCAGTTCCGGCGGAGGGAGTTCCTACGAGCAGTACTTC. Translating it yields CASSSGGGSSYEQYF.

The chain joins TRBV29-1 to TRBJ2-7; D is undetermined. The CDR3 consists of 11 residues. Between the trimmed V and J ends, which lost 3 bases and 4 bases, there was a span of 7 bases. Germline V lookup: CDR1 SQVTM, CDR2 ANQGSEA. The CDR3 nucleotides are TGCAGCGTTGATGGAGTGTACGAGCAGTACTTC. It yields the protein CSVDGVYEQYF.

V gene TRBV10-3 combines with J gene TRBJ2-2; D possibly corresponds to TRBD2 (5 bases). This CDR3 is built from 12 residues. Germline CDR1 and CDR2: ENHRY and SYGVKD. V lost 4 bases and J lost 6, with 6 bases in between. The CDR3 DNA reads TGTGCCATCAGTGGGGGAGCCGGGGAGCTGTTTTTT. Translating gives CAISGGAGELFF.

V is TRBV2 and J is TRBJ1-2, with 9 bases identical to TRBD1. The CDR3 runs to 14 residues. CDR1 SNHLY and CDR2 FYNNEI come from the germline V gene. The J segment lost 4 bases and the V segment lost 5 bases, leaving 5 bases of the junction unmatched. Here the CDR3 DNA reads TGTGCCAGCAGTACCATGACAGGGGGCTATGGCTACACCTTC. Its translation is CASSTMTGGYGYTF.

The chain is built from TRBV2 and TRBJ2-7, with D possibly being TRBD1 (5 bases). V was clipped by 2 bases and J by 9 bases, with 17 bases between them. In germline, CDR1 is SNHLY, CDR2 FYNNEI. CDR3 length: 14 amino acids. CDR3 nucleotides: TGTGCCAGCAGTGAAAGGAAGGGGCCCTCGGCGCAGTACTTC. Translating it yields CASSERKGPSAQYF.

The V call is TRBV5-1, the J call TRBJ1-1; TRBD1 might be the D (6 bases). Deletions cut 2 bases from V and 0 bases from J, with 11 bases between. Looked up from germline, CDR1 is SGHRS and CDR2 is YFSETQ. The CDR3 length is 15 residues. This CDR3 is CASSFGQTMNTEAFF. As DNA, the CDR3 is TGCGCCAGCAGCTTTGGACAGACAATGAACACTGAAGCTTTCTTT.

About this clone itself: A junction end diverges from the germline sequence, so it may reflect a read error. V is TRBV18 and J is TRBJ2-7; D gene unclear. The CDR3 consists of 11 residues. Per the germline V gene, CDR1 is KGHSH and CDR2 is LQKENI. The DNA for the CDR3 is TGTGCCAGTTCACCGTCGGACGAGCAGTACTTC. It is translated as CASSPSDEQYF.

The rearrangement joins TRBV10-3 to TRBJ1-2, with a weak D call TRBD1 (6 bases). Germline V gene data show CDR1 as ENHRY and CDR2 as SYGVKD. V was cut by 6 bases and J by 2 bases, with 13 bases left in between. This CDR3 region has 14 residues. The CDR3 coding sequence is TGTGCCATCAGCCGGGACACGGTAAACTATGGCTACACCTTC. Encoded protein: CAISRDTVNYGYTF.

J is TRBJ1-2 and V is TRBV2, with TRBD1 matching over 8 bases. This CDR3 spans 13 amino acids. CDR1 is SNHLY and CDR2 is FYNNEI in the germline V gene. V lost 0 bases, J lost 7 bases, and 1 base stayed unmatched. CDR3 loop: CASSEADRAGYTF. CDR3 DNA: TGTGCCAGCAGTGAAGCGGACAGGGCTGGCTACACCTTC.

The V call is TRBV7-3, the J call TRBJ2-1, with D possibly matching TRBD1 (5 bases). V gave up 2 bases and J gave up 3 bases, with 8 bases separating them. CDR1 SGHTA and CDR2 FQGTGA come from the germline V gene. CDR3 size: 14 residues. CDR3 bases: TGTGCCAGCAGCTTACAGGGCTACTACAATGAGCAGTTCTTC. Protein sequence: CASSLQGYYNEQFF.

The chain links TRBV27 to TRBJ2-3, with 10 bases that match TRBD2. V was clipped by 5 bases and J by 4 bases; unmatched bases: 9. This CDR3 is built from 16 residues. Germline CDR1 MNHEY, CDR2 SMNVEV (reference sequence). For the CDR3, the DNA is TGTGCCAGCAGTCCTTTCCGAGCGGGGGGGTCAGATACGCAGTATTTT. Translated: CASSPFRAGGSDTQYF.

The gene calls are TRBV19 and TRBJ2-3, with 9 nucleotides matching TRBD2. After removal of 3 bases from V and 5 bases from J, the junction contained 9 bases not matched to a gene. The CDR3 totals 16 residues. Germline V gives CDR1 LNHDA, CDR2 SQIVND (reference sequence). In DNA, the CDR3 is TGTGCCAGTAGTATTGGGGGACTAGCAAAAGTAGATACGCAGTATTTT. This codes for CASSIGGLAKVDTQYF. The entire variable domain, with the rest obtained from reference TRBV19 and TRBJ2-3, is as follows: DGGITQSPKYLFRKEGQNVTLSCEQNLNHDAMYWYRQDPGQGLRLIYYSQIVNDFQKGDIAEGYSVSREKKESFPLTVTSAQKNPTAFYLCASSIGGLAKVDTQYFGPGTRLTVL.

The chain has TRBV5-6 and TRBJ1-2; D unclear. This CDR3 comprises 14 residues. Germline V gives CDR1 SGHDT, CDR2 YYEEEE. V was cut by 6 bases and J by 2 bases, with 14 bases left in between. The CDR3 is CASKRLTLNYGYTF. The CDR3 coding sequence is TGTGCCAGCAAAAGACTCACACTCAACTATGGCTACACCTTC.

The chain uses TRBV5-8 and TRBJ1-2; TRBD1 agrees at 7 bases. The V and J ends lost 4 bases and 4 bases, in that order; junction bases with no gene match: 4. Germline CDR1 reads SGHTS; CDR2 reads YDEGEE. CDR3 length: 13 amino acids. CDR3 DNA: TGTGCCAGCAGCAAGACAGGGCCCTATGGCTACACCTTC. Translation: CASSKTGPYGYTF. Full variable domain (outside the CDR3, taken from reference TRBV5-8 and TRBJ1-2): EAGVTQSPTHLIKTRGQQATLRCSPISGHTSVYWYQQALGLGLQFLLWYDEGEERNRGNFPPRFSGRQFPNYSSELNVNALELEDSALYLCASSKTGPYGYTFGSGTRLTVV.

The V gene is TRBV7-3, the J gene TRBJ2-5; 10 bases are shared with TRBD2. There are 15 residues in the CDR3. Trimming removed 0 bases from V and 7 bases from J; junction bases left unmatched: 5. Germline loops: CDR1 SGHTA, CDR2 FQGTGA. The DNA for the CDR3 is TGTGCCAGCAGCTTAACGTCGGCTAGCGGGGGGACCCAGTACTTC. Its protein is CASSLTSASGGTQYF.